This is a list of T cell receptor beta chains from one sample in a study of CXCR3-negative and CXCR3-positive naive CD8 T cells. No DNA is given; TCRdb re-called the 5' RACE reads and lists each CDR3 protein once. This repertoire includes 90,000 to 100,000 distinct CDR3 sequences. Material for sequencing was naive CXCR3- CD8+ T cells from blood. The source of these receptors is a human donor in good health. Some clones in this sample may be carry-over from other donors' samples. The CDR3 runs from the conserved cysteine through the conserved F or W. Fields, in order: V gene, J gene, CDR3 protein.

TRBV7-2	TRBJ2-7	CASSESRLGYEQYF
TRBV11-2	TRBJ2-5	CASRERGREETQYF
TRBV7-3	TRBJ2-1	CASSLIAGGSYNEQFF
TRBV28	TRBJ2-7	CASGPAGTTYEQYF
TRBV6-2/TRBV6-3	TRBJ2-7	CASSYSGDSVDVHEQYF
TRBV9	TRBJ2-7	CASSTYSYAGVYEQYF
TRBV4-1	TRBJ2-1	CASSPGTSGLNEQFF
TRBV9	TRBJ1-1	CASSVASRDTEAFF
TRBV5-1	TRBJ1-1	CASSRGTGVVNTEAFF
TRBV3-1	TRBJ2-7	CASSPGTKNSHEQYF
TRBV29-1	TRBJ1-1	CSVGGGVLSMNTEAFF
TRBV28	TRBJ2-7	CASSLGLPGQGDHEQYF
TRBV18	TRBJ2-1	CASSPVLGTQGYNEQFF
TRBV5-6	TRBJ2-1	CASSPRDVGPGEQFF
TRBV4-1	TRBJ2-7	CASSQVQTGTYEQYF
TRBV29-1	TRBJ1-5	CSAWDGDSNQPQHF
TRBV5-1	TRBJ2-1	CASSSLAGGLEEQFF
TRBV29-1	TRBJ2-3	CSVDDSPRGTDTQYF
TRBV3-1	TRBJ2-1	CASSQSGYNEQFF
TRBV29-1	TRBJ2-3	CSVEDLVGTQYF
TRBV7-3	TRBJ2-1	CASSPGLDFYNEQFF
TRBV29-1	TRBJ2-2	CSVIRGTGELFF
TRBV20-1	TRBJ1-2	CSARPGTGLLYGYTF